These 14 T cell receptor beta chains share one sample of origin, sequenced in a study of human T cells and chemical hapten exposure. MiXCR, run by TCRdb on the RACE reads, gives a single entry per CDR3 protein. This table has under 100,000 distinct CDR3 sequences, 10% to 14% appearing once. As to time point: patch test 3, about 24 weeks after DPC sensitization. Documented treatment: therapeutic diphenylcyclopropenone sensitization with weekly scalp DPC. This specimen consisted of whole blood, obtained in connection with sensitization to the hapten diphenylcyclopropenone (DPC). The origin of the receptors is a woman between 50 and 59 years old with alopecia areata. Some clones in this sample may be carry-over from other donors' samples.

This clonotype was recorded many times. This chain joins TRBV24-1 and TRBJ1-6; no clear D gene. The CDR3 has 13 residues. Deletions cut 4 bases from V and 10 bases from J, with 10 bases between. Germline V gene data show CDR1 as KGHDR and CDR2 as SFDVKD. The CDR3 DNA reads TGTGCCACCAGTGAGAGGGAGCGGTCACCCCTCCACTTT. This gives the protein CATSERERSPLHF.

The chain carries TRBV27 and TRBJ2-3, with 16 bases aligning to TRBD2. V shed 6 bases, J shed 7 bases, and the junction held 1 base outside the gene matches. The CDR3 extends over 14 amino acids. CDR1 is MNHEY, CDR2 SMNVEV, per germline (reference sequence). This CDR3 reads CASRGLAGGHTQYF. CDR3 DNA sequence: TGTGCCAGCAGGGGACTAGCGGGGGGGCATACGCAGTATTTT.

V is TRBV20-1 and J is TRBJ2-5, with 10 bases matching TRBD1. The V and J ends lost 3 bases and 3 bases, in that order; junction bases with no gene match: 13. CDR3 size: 17 residues. From germline, CDR1 is DFQATT and CDR2 SNEGSKA (reference sequence). Here the CDR3 DNA reads TGCAGTGCTAGCCCTCCACCGGGACAGGGGAAGGAAGAGACCCAGTACTTC. Translation: CSASPPPGQGKEETQYF.

This clonotype was seen at least ten times. The chain has TRBV20-1 and TRBJ2-7; the D call may be TRBD1 or TRBD2 (5 bases each). The CDR3 consists of 14 residues. CDR1 is DFQATT and CDR2 is SNEGSKA in the germline V gene (reference sequence). Trimming removed 5 bases at V and 2 bases at J, with 16 bases between. The CDR3 here is CSAHPGTLPYEQYF. The CDR3 DNA is TGCAGTGCTCACCCCGGGACGTTACCCTACGAGCAGTACTTC.

This clonotype occurred many times. The V call is TRBV7-6, the J call TRBJ2-5; 8 positions match TRBD2. The V gene end was trimmed by 1 base and the J gene end by 5 bases; junction bases not matched to a gene: 15. The CDR3 totals 18 residues. In germline, CDR1 is SGHVS, CDR2 FNYEAQ. CDR3 bases: TGTGCCAGCAGCTTAGACGTGGGGGGAATAGCGGGGTTCGAGACCCAGTACTTC. It is translated as CASSLDVGGIAGFETQYF.

There are many counts of this clonotype. This sequence joins TRBV6-6 and TRBJ2-3; no reliable D call. The CDR3 is made up of 10 amino acids. Germline CDR1 and CDR2: MNHNY and SVGAGI (reference sequence). Trimming removed 9 bases at V and 7 bases at J, with 8 bases between. The CDR3 DNA reads as TGTGCCAGTCTTGCGTATACGCAGTATTTT. This encodes CASLAYTQYF.

This clonotype has only a few counts. CDR3 DNA sequence: TGCAGTGCTAGAGCGGGGGGGACCGGCACTGAAGCTTTCTTT. Translated, it gives CSARAGGTGTEAFF. V gene TRBV20-1 combines with J gene TRBJ1-1; tentatively, D is TRBD1 (5 bases). The germline V and J ends were trimmed by 1 base and 4 bases, with 13 bases remaining between them. This CDR3 region has 14 residues. Germline loops: CDR1 DFQATT, CDR2 SNEGSKA (reference sequence).

This clonotype has only a few counts. CDR3 sequence (DNA): TGCAGTGCTAGAGGGACTCCCGAGACCCAGTACTTC. Translating it yields CSARGTPETQYF. J is TRBJ2-5 and V is TRBV20-1; maybe TRBD2 (5 bases). Between the trimmed V and J ends, which lost 1 base and 5 bases, there was a span of 8 bases. Per germline, CDR1 DFQATT and CDR2 SNEGSKA (reference sequence). The CDR3 loop spans 12 amino acids.

The chain links TRBV6-1 to TRBJ2-3; 7 nucleotides align to TRBD1. The CDR3 extends over 15 amino acids. The V and J ends lost 6 bases and 4 bases, in that order; junction bases with no gene match: 10. The V gene's germline CDR1 is MNHNS and CDR2 SASEGT. CDR3 protein: CASRQRGGAADTQYF. CDR3 DNA: TGTGCCAGCAGACAACGAGGGGGCGCCGCAGATACGCAGTATTTT.

This clonotype was counted only a few times. This chain connects TRBV30 to TRBJ1-4, with D perhaps matching TRBD1 (5 bases). V lost 2 bases to trimming and J lost 10 bases, with 11 bases between them. Germline V gene data show CDR1 as GTSNPN and CDR2 as SVGIG (reference sequence). This CDR3 has 12 amino acids. In DNA form, the CDR3 reads TGTGCCTGGAGTATCCCCCAGGGAAAACTGTTTTTT. Its protein product is CAWSIPQGKLFF. The full variable domain, with the rest looked up from reference TRBV30 and TRBJ1-4, is SQTIHQWPATLVQPVGSPLSLECTVEGTSNPNLYWYRQAAGRGLQLLFYSVGIGQISSEVPQNLSASRPQDRQFILSSKKLLLSDSGFYLCAWSIPQGKLFFGSGTQLSVL.

This clonotype was recorded many times. V is TRBV19 and J is TRBJ1-5, with D hard to call. The length of the CDR3 is 12 residues. Germline-derived CDR1 and CDR2 are LNHDA and SQIVND (reference sequence). Trimming cost V 4 bases and J 6 bases, with 7 bases left between them. The CDR3 nucleotides read TGTGCCAGTAGTAGCAGTCCTCAGCCCCAGCATTTT. Amino acids: CASSSSPQPQHF.

Comment on this clonotype: A much larger clone sits a single nucleotide away, making a read error possible. The V and J genes are TRBV19 and TRBJ1-5; unclear D gene. CDR3 length equals 15 residues. The germline V gene has CDR1 LNHDA and CDR2 SQIVND (reference sequence). The CDR3 DNA reads TGTGCCAGTAGTATAGGACGGCTATACAATCAGCCCCGGCATTTT. Its translation is CASSIGRLYNQPRHF. Based on the CDR3 plus reference TRBV19 and TRBJ1-5, the full variable domain is DGGITQSPKYLFRKEGQNVTLSCEQNLNHDAMYWYRQDPGQGLRLIYYSQIVNDFQKGDIAEGYSVSREKKESFPLTVTSAQKNPTAFYLCASSIGRLYNQPRHFGDGTRLSIL.

The chain employs TRBV6-6 and TRBJ2-1; TRBD2 is a possible D gene (6 bases). V was cut by 4 bases and J by 5 bases, with 18 bases left in between. Germline V gives CDR1 MNHNY, CDR2 SVGAGI (reference sequence). This CDR3 comprises 16 residues. CDR3 DNA: TGTGCCAGCAGTTCGAGGAGGGGCAGCCTGGACAATGAGCAGTTCTTC. Protein product: CASSSRRGSLDNEQFF.

This clonotype was counted between two and nine times. The V gene is TRBV3-1, the J gene TRBJ2-1, with a weak D call TRBD2 (7 bases). Trimming stripped 1 base from V and 5 bases from J, with 12 bases between. Germline V lookup: CDR1 LGHDT, CDR2 YNNKEL (reference sequence). The CDR3 extends over 15 amino acids. CDR3 protein: CASSQGSGTNNEQFF. In DNA, the CDR3 is TGTGCCAGCAGCCAAGGGAGCGGGACAAACAATGAGCAGTTCTTC.